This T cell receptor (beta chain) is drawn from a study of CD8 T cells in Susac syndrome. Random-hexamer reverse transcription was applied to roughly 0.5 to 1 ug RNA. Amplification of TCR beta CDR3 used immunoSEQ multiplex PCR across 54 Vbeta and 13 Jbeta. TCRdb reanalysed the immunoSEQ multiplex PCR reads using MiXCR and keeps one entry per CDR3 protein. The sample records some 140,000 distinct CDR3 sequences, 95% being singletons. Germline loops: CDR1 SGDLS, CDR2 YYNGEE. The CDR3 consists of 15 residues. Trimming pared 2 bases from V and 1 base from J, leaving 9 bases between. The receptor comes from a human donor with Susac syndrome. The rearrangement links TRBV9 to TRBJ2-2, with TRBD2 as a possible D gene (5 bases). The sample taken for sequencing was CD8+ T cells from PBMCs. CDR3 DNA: TGTGCCAGCAGCGTCCCGAGCGGGAACACCGGGGAGCTGTTTTTT. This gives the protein CASSVPSGNTGELFF.